Presented here are 17 T cell receptor beta chains from one specimen sequenced in a study of CD8+ T cells in alopecia areata. Treatment described: oral pan-JAK inhibitor, 5-10 mg twice daily. Isolated RNA was reverse transcribed into cDNA used as the sequencing template. TCRdb's table, derived via immunoSEQ multiplex PCR, lists solely in-frame clones and lacks some. The table lists over 100,000 clones, less than 75% of them singletons. Sample: CD8+ T cells sorted from blood, taken at week 24, from a patient treated with tofacitinib. The receptor source for this set is a human donor with alopecia areata.

The V gene is TRBV7-9, the J gene TRBJ2-7; TRBD1 or TRBD2 may be the D gene (5 bases each). This CDR3 has 15 residues. Trimming pared 1 base from V and 0 bases from J, leaving 10 bases between. CDR1 SEHNR and CDR2 FQNEAQ come from the germline V gene (reference sequence). The CDR3 sequence is CASSLGGTASYEQYF. The CDR3, as DNA: TGTGCCAGCAGCTTAGGGGGGACGGCCTCCTACGAGCAGTACTTC.

The V gene is TRBV6-5, the J gene TRBJ2-3, with D hard to call. The CDR3 consists of 12 residues. Trimming pared 6 bases from V and 4 bases from J, leaving 8 bases between. Looked up from germline, CDR1 is MNHEY and CDR2 is SVGAGI. The CDR3 loop is CASREGPDTQYF. CDR3 in DNA: TGTGCCAGCAGGGAAGGGCCAGATACGCAGTATTTT.

This clone was seen a few times. The chain employs TRBV30 and TRBJ2-1, with D perhaps matching TRBD1 or TRBD2 (5 bases each). The germline CDR1 and CDR2 sequences are GTSNPN and SVGIG (reference sequence). The CDR3 spans 13 residues. The ends were cut back, 3 bases at V and 8 bases at J, with 14 bases in the middle. In DNA, the CDR3 is TGTGCCTGGAGAGCGGTCCCCAGGGATGAGCAGTTCTTC. As protein: CAWRAVPRDEQFF.

A few counts support this clone. The rearrangement uses TRBV9 and TRBJ2-7, with D unresolved. In germline, CDR1 is SGDLS, CDR2 YYNGEE. The CDR3 loop spans 15 amino acids. The V end lost 0 bases, the J end lost 2 bases, and 12 bases lay between the germline ends. The CDR3 loop is CASSVGAGSAYEQYF. The DNA of the CDR3 is TGTGCCAGCAGCGTAGGGGCAGGTAGTGCCTACGAGCAGTACTTC.

The count of this clone is one. One base away lies a much larger clone, so this may be a sequencing read error. Other DNA sequences in the same sample also yield this CDR3. In DNA form, the CDR3 reads TGCGCCAGCAGCCAAGATAGCGGGGGGGCACACAATGAGCAGTTCTTC. This translates into CASSQDSGGAHNEQFF. The chain couples TRBV4-1 to TRBJ2-1; 11 nucleotides line up with TRBD2. The CDR3 spans 16 residues. The germline V gene encodes CDR1 MGHRA and CDR2 YSYEKL. The V segment lost 0 bases and the J segment 5 bases; nucleotides outside the gene matches: 3.

The chain's CDR3 is CASRPHSNQPQHF. The CDR3 bases are TGTGCCAGCAGACCTCATAGCAATCAGCCCCAGCATTTT. The chain carries TRBV2 and TRBJ1-5; no reliable D call. Germline V lookup: CDR1 SNHLY, CDR2 FYNNEI. Trimming pared 6 bases from V and 0 bases from J, leaving 6 bases between. CDR3 length: 13 amino acids.

In regard to this clone: One junction end does not reproduce the germline sequence, and a read error may be involved. The chain uses TRBV9 and TRBJ1-2; D is possibly TRBD1 (5 bases). The CDR3 extends over 14 amino acids. Germline-derived CDR1 and CDR2 are SGDLS and YYNGEE. The CDR3 coding sequence is TGTGCCAGCAGCCCCGGGGGGGAGGATAGCCGGCGCTCCTTC. It translates to CASSPGGEDSRRSF.

A word on this clone: Germline and junction disagree at one end, which may indicate a read error. The V and J genes are TRBV6-1 and TRBJ2-1; weak D call: TRBD2 (6 bases). This CDR3 has 16 residues. CDR1 MNHNS and CDR2 SASEGT come from the germline V gene. The CDR3 DNA follows: TGTGCCATCAGTGAGTCGAGGGACTCTATACACAATGAGCAGTTCTTC. This sequence encodes CAISESRDSIHNEQFF.

The chain uses TRBV29-1 and TRBJ2-5; D ambiguous. The CDR3 spans 15 residues. CDR1 is SQVTM, CDR2 ANQGSEA, per germline. Trimming stripped 7 bases from V and 4 bases from J, with 22 bases between. DNA of the CDR3: TGCAGCGCCTCTTCATATACAATCTTCGGAGAGACCCAGTACTTC. It codes for CSASSYTIFGETQYF.

In this sample, this clone turned up a few times. The rearrangement joins TRBV4-1 to TRBJ2-7; D not certain. V was pared by 0 bases and J by 0 bases, with 6 bases between. Germline CDR1 and CDR2: MGHRA and YSYEKL. The CDR3 has 14 residues. The CDR3 sequence: CASSQDQSSYEQYF. In DNA form, the CDR3 reads TGCGCCAGCAGCCAAGATCAGAGCTCCTACGAGCAGTACTTC.

This chain uses TRBV5-8 with TRBJ1-1, with D unresolved. Trimming left V 5 bases short and J 1 base short, with 9 bases between. This CDR3 comprises 13 residues. CDR1 is SGHTS, CDR2 YDEGEE, per germline. CDR3: CASSPDENTEAFF. CDR3 in DNA: TGTGCCAGCAGTCCCGACGAGAACACTGAAGCTTTCTTT.

The chain employs TRBV15 and TRBJ2-1; perhaps TRBD2 as D (5 bases). This CDR3 region has 14 residues. V shed 3 bases and J shed 6 bases, with 12 bases lying between them. In germline, CDR1 is LNHNV, CDR2 YYDKDF (reference sequence). The CDR3 region has the DNA TGTGCCACCAGCAGTTGGACTTCGGCCAATGAGCAGTTCTTC. It codes for CATSSWTSANEQFF.

This clone came up a few times. The genes are TRBV11-2 and TRBJ2-7, with 7 bases aligning to TRBD2. Looked up from germline, CDR1 is SGHAT and CDR2 is FQNNGV. This CDR3 is 17 amino acids long. Germline trimming cut 4 bases from V and 0 bases from J; bases unmatched to any gene: 12. The CDR3 coding sequence is TGTGCCAGCAGCTCCCCGGTGGGAGGGGAAACCTCCTACGAGCAGTACTTC. Residues: CASSSPVGGETSYEQYF.

The chain carries TRBV19 and TRBJ2-5; possibly TRBD2 for D (7 bases). Germline CDR1 LNHDA, CDR2 SQIVND (reference sequence). The CDR3 has 12 amino acids. V dropped 6 bases and J dropped 4 bases, with 9 bases sitting between them. CDR3 DNA sequence: TGTGCCAGTAGCGGGGGGCCAGAGACCCAGTACTTC. This translates into CASSGGPETQYF.

The chain is built from TRBV30 and TRBJ2-3; D gene unclear. The CDR3 has 14 amino acids. Per the germline V gene, CDR1 is GTSNPN and CDR2 is SVGIG (reference sequence). V was pared by 4 bases and J by 0 bases, with 11 bases between. The CDR3 loop is CAWTSVTSTDTQYF. DNA for the CDR3: TGTGCCTGGACGAGCGTGACTAGCACAGATACGCAGTATTTT.

This clone has just a few counts. In nucleotides, the CDR3 is TGCGCCAGCAGCCCGGCAGGGGGCGAGGGCTACACCTTC. This sequence encodes CASSPAGGEGYTF. The chain carries TRBV5-1 and TRBJ1-2; 8 bases fit TRBD1. The trim removed 4 bases at V and 8 bases at J, leaving 7 bases unmatched. Looked up from germline, CDR1 is SGHRS and CDR2 is YFSETQ. The CDR3 runs to 13 residues.

This chain connects TRBV29-1 to TRBJ2-7, with TRBD1 identical over 7 bases. Trimming took 7 bases from V and 0 from J; bases not matched to a gene: 6. From germline, CDR1 is SQVTM and CDR2 ANQGSEA. This CDR3 comprises 13 residues. Here the CDR3 DNA reads TGCAGCGCTCGACAGGGTATCTCCTACGAGCAGTACTTC. Residues: CSARQGISYEQYF.